The 27 T cell receptor beta chains presented below share a single source sample, sequenced in a study of blood T cell repertoires in COVID-19. Measured with immunoSEQ multiplex PCR; TCRdb has only the in-frame clones, and not every one. The repertoire holds about 150,000 clones, with approximately 84% as singletons. Input material: peripheral blood. The receptor set was obtained from a man aged 65 to 79 with active or convalescent COVID-19.

The V gene is TRBV18, the J gene TRBJ1-2; D uncertain. Germline CDR1 KGHSH, CDR2 LQKENI. The V end lost 0 bases, the J end lost 3 bases, and 14 bases lay between the germline ends. The CDR3 length is 16 residues. The DNA of the CDR3 is TGTGCCAGCTCACCACCTCCCTCAGACCTAGACTATGGCTACACCTTC. Its translation is CASSPPPSDLDYGYTF. Looking up the rest from reference TRBV18 and TRBJ1-2 gives the full variable domain: NAGVMQNPRHLVRRRGQEARLRCSPMKGHSHVYWYRQLPEEGLKFMVYLQKENIIDESGMPKERFSAEFPKEGPSILRIQQVVRGDSAAYFCASSPPPSDLDYGYTFGSGTRLTVV.

This chain joins TRBV18 and TRBJ2-1; 10 bases fit TRBD1. The germline V gene encodes CDR1 KGHSH and CDR2 LQKENI. V was pared by 3 bases and J by 0 bases, with 5 bases of the junction left unmatched. The CDR3 is 17 residues long. The CDR3, as DNA: TGTGCCAGCTCACCCCCGGGACAGGGGAGCTCCTACAATGAGCAGTTCTTC. Translating gives CASSPPGQGSSYNEQFF.

This clone was picked up a small number of times. The chain links TRBV7-3 to TRBJ2-6, with TRBD1 matching over 9 bases. The germline V gene has CDR1 SGHTA and CDR2 FQGTGA. With 2 bases clipped from V and 0 bases from J, the junction kept 2 bases outside the gene matches. The CDR3 loop spans 17 amino acids. CDR3 amino acids: CASSLGTGTSGANVLTF. CDR3 nucleotide sequence: TGTGCCAGCAGCTTAGGGACAGGGACCTCTGGGGCCAACGTCCTGACTTTC.

The V and J genes are TRBV11-2 and TRBJ2-3; a weak D match, TRBD1 (5 bases). The CDR3 consists of 15 residues. Germline CDR1 is SGHAT and CDR2 is FQNNGV. Deletions cut 6 bases from V and 0 bases from J, with 13 bases between. The CDR3 protein is CASRAQGRSTDTQYF. The CDR3 coding sequence is TGTGCCAGCAGGGCTCAGGGCCGAAGCACAGATACGCAGTATTTT.

This rearrangement joins TRBV24-1 to TRBJ2-2; possible D gene TRBD1, 5 bases. CDR3 length equals 16 residues. V was trimmed by 1 base and J by 0 bases, leaving 8 bases between them. Germline CDR1 and CDR2: KGHDR and SFDVKD. The CDR3 is CATSDLQQANTGELFF. The CDR3 DNA reads TGTGCCACCAGTGATTTACAACAGGCGAACACCGGGGAGCTGTTTTTT.

The V and J genes are TRBV6-4 and TRBJ1-6; D is unclear. The germline V and J ends were trimmed by 2 bases and 10 bases, with 12 bases remaining between them. The CDR3 sequence is 14 residues long. The germline V gene encodes CDR1 MRHNA and CDR2 SNTAGT. CDR3 nucleotides: TGTGCCAGCAGTGACAGGCCTTTCGGGTCACCCCTCCACTTT. This gives the protein CASSDRPFGSPLHF.

This clone was detected a few times. The J gene is TRBJ2-7, the V gene TRBV5-5; TRBD2 matches at 13 bases. This CDR3 is built from 15 residues. Germline CDR1 SGHKS, CDR2 YYEKEE (reference sequence). Losses at the gene ends were 4 bases for V and 2 bases for J; bases not matched to a gene: 3. The CDR3 sequence is CASSEGLAGPYEQYF. In DNA, the CDR3 is TGTGCCAGCAGCGAGGGACTAGCGGGACCCTACGAGCAGTACTTC.

J is TRBJ2-1 and V is TRBV10-3, with 12 nucleotides matching TRBD2. CDR1 ENHRY and CDR2 SYGVKD come from the germline V gene. This CDR3 is 15 amino acids long. Unmatched junction bases numbered 9, after V lost 7 bases and J lost 8 bases. The CDR3 region is CAIKRLAGGPDEQFF. Written as DNA, the CDR3 is TGTGCCATCAAGCGGCTAGCGGGAGGGCCCGATGAGCAGTTCTTC.

The chain carries TRBV5-1 and TRBJ1-1; TRBD1 aligns across 8 bases. The trim removed 7 bases at V and 4 bases at J, leaving 9 bases unmatched. The CDR3 loop spans 14 amino acids. Germline-derived CDR1 and CDR2 are SGHRS and YFSETQ. DNA for the CDR3: TGCGCCAGCGGGATACAGGGGGGATCCACTGAAGCTTTCTTT. Its protein product is CASGIQGGSTEAFF.

This clone was recorded only once. This chain connects TRBV7-9 to TRBJ2-7; the D gene is possibly TRBD1 (6 bases). The CDR3 covers 16 residues. CDR1 is SEHNR and CDR2 is FQNEAQ in the germline V gene (reference sequence). Between the trimmed V and J ends, which lost 1 base and 1 base, there was a span of 14 bases. The CDR3 DNA follows: TGTGCCAGCAGCTTAGTGGGTCAGGGGATTTCCTACGAGCAGTACTTC. This codes for CASSLVGQGISYEQYF.

V is TRBV3-1 (or the pseudogene TRBV3-2) and J is TRBJ1-2; a possible D gene is TRBD1 (5 bases). CDR1 and CDR2 from the germline V gene are LGHDT and YNNKEL (reference sequence). CDR3 length: 14 amino acids. With 4 bases removed from V and 4 bases from J, the gap between germline ends came to 13 bases. The CDR3 spells CASSPRDLGYGYTF. CDR3 sequence (DNA): TGTGCCAGCAGCCCTCGGGACTTGGGCTATGGCTACACCTTC.

The chain links TRBV7-6 to TRBJ2-1, with D perhaps matching TRBD1 (7 bases). V dropped 1 base and J dropped 6 bases, with 13 bases sitting between them. Germline V gene sequence: CDR1 SGHVS, CDR2 FNYEAQ. There are 15 residues in the CDR3. CDR3 region: CASSLVGRGVNEQFF. The DNA of the CDR3 is TGTGCCAGCAGCTTAGTCGGCAGGGGGGTCAATGAGCAGTTCTTC.

The chain is built from TRBV18 and TRBJ1-2; 8 nucleotides match TRBD1. The J segment lost 5 bases and the V segment lost 5 bases, leaving 7 bases of the junction unmatched. Germline-derived CDR1 and CDR2 are KGHSH and LQKENI. The CDR3 totals 14 residues. In DNA, the CDR3 is TGTGCCAGCTCAGCCTCGGGACAGGCGTATGGCTACACCTTC. Translating it yields CASSASGQAYGYTF.

The chain employs TRBV25-1 and TRBJ1-5, with D tentatively TRBD1 (6 bases). The CDR3 is 14 amino acids. Per germline, CDR1 MGHDK and CDR2 SYGVNS. V dropped 3 bases and J dropped 8 bases, with 14 bases sitting between them. The CDR3 here is CASSDTTGSEPQHF. DNA of the CDR3: TGTGCCAGCAGTGACACAACAGGGTCAGAGCCCCAGCATTTT. The full variable domain, completed using reference TRBV25-1 and TRBJ1-5, is EADIYQTPRYLVIGTGKKITLECSQTMGHDKMYWYQQDPGMELHLIHYSYGVNSTEKGDLSSESTVSRIRTEHFPLTLESARPSHTSQYLCASSDTTGSEPQHFGDGTRLSIL.

The V call is TRBV24-1, the J call TRBJ1-1, with TRBD1 matching 8 bases. The V gene's germline CDR1 is KGHDR and CDR2 SFDVKD. The CDR3 is made up of 15 amino acids. V lost 4 bases to trimming and J lost 5 bases; unmatched junction nucleotides: 8. The CDR3 sequence: CATSDPGQGGTEAFF. CDR3 bases: TGTGCCACCAGTGACCCCGGACAGGGCGGGACTGAAGCTTTCTTT.

V and J are TRBV6-2 or TRBV6-3 and TRBJ1-5; D gene uncertain. The V gene lost 4 bases and the J gene lost 7 bases, with 11 bases spanning the gap. CDR1 is MNHEY and CDR2 is SVGEGT in the germline V gene. The CDR3 is made up of 13 amino acids. CDR3 region: CASSFADGQPQHF. As DNA, the CDR3 is TGTGCCAGCAGTTTTGCTGACGGGCAGCCCCAGCATTTT.

This chain joins TRBV5-5 and TRBJ1-5, with a possible D match to TRBD1 (6 bases). V gave up 4 bases and J gave up 2 bases, with 10 bases separating them. The germline V gene has CDR1 SGHKS and CDR2 YYEKEE (reference sequence). The CDR3 extends over 14 amino acids. The CDR3 DNA reads as TGTGCCAGCAGCCATTCAGGGGGCAATCAGCCCCAGCATTTT. Translation gives CASSHSGGNQPQHF.

The chain employs TRBV28 and TRBJ1-5, with D perhaps TRBD1 (6 bases). This CDR3 comprises 15 residues. V shed 5 bases and J shed 2 bases, with 13 bases lying between them. Germline V gives CDR1 MDHEN, CDR2 SYDVKM. The CDR3 DNA sequence: TGTGCCAGCAGTGTAAAGGGGGTTGGCAATCAGCCCCAGCATTTT. Protein product: CASSVKGVGNQPQHF. The full variable domain, rest sourced from reference TRBV28 and TRBJ1-5, is DVKVTQSSRYLVKRTGEKVFLECVQDMDHENMFWYRQDPGLGLRLIYFSYDVKMKEKGDIPEGYSVSREKKERFSLILESASTNQTSMYLCASSVKGVGNQPQHFGDGTRLSIL.

This clone has only one observation. The rearrangement links TRBV28 to TRBJ1-5; 9 nucleotides line up with TRBD1. Germline CDR1 is MDHEN and CDR2 is SYDVKM. CDR3 length: 15 residues. V dropped 6 bases and J dropped 5; count of bases not matched to a gene: 8. The CDR3 loop is CASRYRDRAHQPQHF. The DNA for the CDR3 is TGTGCCAGCAGATACCGGGACAGGGCCCATCAGCCCCAGCATTTT.

The chain joins TRBV5-1 to TRBJ2-7; 9 bases line up with TRBD2. Trimming at V came to 0 bases and at J to 2 bases, leaving 9 bases not matched to a gene. The CDR3 runs to 17 residues. CDR1 and CDR2 from the germline V gene are SGHRS and YFSETQ. The CDR3 is CASSLEAGGNTAYEQYF. The CDR3 DNA follows: TGCGCCAGCAGCTTGGAGGCGGGAGGGAACACAGCCTACGAGCAGTACTTC.

Only one count was recorded for this clone. This sequence joins TRBV5-5 and TRBJ2-5, with a possible D match to TRBD2 (7 bases). Trimming left V 0 bases short and J 5 bases short, with 17 bases between. Germline CDR1 SGHKS, CDR2 YYEKEE (reference sequence). CDR3 length: 16 residues. The CDR3 reads CASSLEGGLRRETQYF. In DNA form, the CDR3 reads TGTGCCAGCAGCTTGGAGGGGGGGCTCCGACGGGAGACCCAGTACTTC.

This sequence joins TRBV12-3 or TRBV12-4 and TRBJ2-1; TRBD2 agrees at 10 bases. The CDR3 runs 11 residues. Unmatched junction bases numbered 0, after V lost 1 base and J lost 15 bases. CDR3 residues: CASSLGTSGFF. The CDR3, as DNA: TGTGCCAGCAGTTTAGGGACTAGCGGGTTCTTC.

Here the CDR3 reads CASSPQRNYGYTF. The CDR3 DNA reads as TGTGCCAGCAGCCCCCAGCGGAACTATGGCTACACCTTC. The V call is TRBV7-2, the J call TRBJ1-2; D remains ambiguous. CDR1 and CDR2 from the germline V gene are SGHTA and FQGNSA. The CDR3 spans 13 residues. Trimming pared 5 bases from V and 2 bases from J, leaving 9 bases between.

The chain links TRBV24-1 to TRBJ2-2; D gene uncertain. Germline CDR1 reads KGHDR; CDR2 reads SFDVKD. This CDR3 contains 16 residues. V was pared by 5 bases and J by 0 bases, with 12 bases between. The CDR3 region is CATSAGSSANTGELFF. CDR3 coding DNA: TGTGCCACCAGTGCAGGAAGTTCTGCGAACACCGGGGAGCTGTTTTTT.

This clone was detected once. This sequence joins TRBV3-1 (or the pseudogene TRBV3-2) and TRBJ2-5; 10 nucleotides match TRBD2. V gave up 6 bases and J gave up 4 bases; unmatched junction bases: 8. The CDR3 covers 15 residues. The germline gives CDR1 LGHDT, CDR2 YNNKEL (reference sequence). CDR3 region: CASSQSGGAGETQYF. In DNA form, the CDR3 reads TGTGCCAGCAGTCAAAGCGGGGGGGCGGGAGAGACCCAGTACTTC.

The chain couples TRBV5-4 to TRBJ1-1; 7 bases line up with TRBD1. Germline CDR1 and CDR2: SGHNT and YYREEE (reference sequence). With V trimmed by 0 bases and J by 6 bases, 8 bases remained unmatched. CDR3 length equals 15 residues. This CDR3 is CASSLGGSQGAEAFF. CDR3 in DNA: TGTGCCAGCAGCTTGGGGGGCAGCCAGGGGGCTGAAGCTTTCTTT.

This clone was detected only a few times. The CDR3 here is CASKGGGDLNEQYF. In DNA form, the CDR3 reads TGTGCCAGCAAGGGAGGAGGGGATCTCAACGAGCAGTACTTC. The rearrangement uses TRBV11-3 and TRBJ2-7, with a weak D call TRBD2 (6 bases). Germline V CDR1 and CDR2: SGHNT, YENEEA. V lost 7 bases and J lost 5, with 18 bases in between. This CDR3 is 14 amino acids long.